This is a list of T cell receptor beta chains from one sample in a study of early T cells in non-severe SARS-CoV-2 infection. TCRdb called the 5' RACE reads again in MiXCR, with one record for every CDR3 protein. The table has 45,000 to 75,000 distinct CDR3 sequences, roughly 12% seen once. Sample: whole blood. These receptors were taken from an adult who was a healthcare worker with PCR-confirmed SARS-CoV-2 infection or an uninfected control (not recorded which). CDR3s include the opening cysteine and the closing phenylalanine or tryptophan. D genes are given only for firm matches. Clone size, where shown, is once, few, many, or a class for clones that have expanded.

V,size,D,J,DNA,CDR3
TRBV4-3,many,TRBD1,TRBJ1-1,TGCGCCAGCAGCCAAGGAGGGGGCGCGGTAAAGGGCACTGAAGCTTTCTTT,CASSQGGGAVKGTEAFF
TRBV29-1,many,NA,TRBJ1-3,TGCAGCGTTGAGACGGCTGGAAACACCATATATTTT,CSVETAGNTIYF
TRBV21-1,many,NA,TRBJ1-1,TGTGCCAGCAGCCCGTCCGTGGTGAACGCAATAAACACTGAAGCTTTCTTT,CASSPSVVNAINTEAFF
TRBV29-1,few,NA,TRBJ1-1,TGCAGCGTTGAAGATCTTGGCACTGAAGCTTTCTTT,CSVEDLGTEAFF
TRBV6-5,NA,TRBD2,TRBJ2-5,TGTGCCAGCAGTCCTCAGCTAGCGGGGGGAAAAGAGACCCAGTACTTC,CASSPQLAGGKETQYF
TRBV4-1,NA,NA,TRBJ2-5,TGCGCCAGCAGCCAAGAAGGGCGGCCGAGTTCCCAGTACTTC,CASSQEGRPSSQYF
TRBV18,many,NA,TRBJ1-1,TGTGCCAGCTCACCGCTCACAGAAGAAGCTTTCTTT,CASSPLTEEAFF
TRBV3-1,NA,NA,TRBJ2-2,TGTGCCAGCAGCCGTCAGGAGGGCACCGGGGAGCTGTTTTTT,CASSRQEGTGELFF
TRBV5-1,once,NA,TRBJ1-6,TGCGCCAGCAGCTTGGCTGGGCAGCGAGAGTCACCCCTCCACTTT,CASSLAGQRESPLHF
TRBV5-6,NA,TRBD1,TRBJ2-5,TGTGCCAGCAGCTTGATGGACAGGGAACAAGAGACCCAGTACTTC,CASSLMDREQETQYF
TRBV6-4,NA,TRBD2,TRBJ2-1,TGTGCCAGCAGTGGACTAGCGGGAGGGAATGAGCAGTTCTTC,CASSGLAGGNEQFF
TRBV20-1,NA,NA,TRBJ1-4,TGCAGTGCTATCCCGGGGCGTGCAACTAATGAAAAACTGTTTTTT,CSAIPGRATNEKLFF
TRBV28,NA,NA,TRBJ2-1,TGTGCCAGCAGTTTACGGGACGCCCGTCGGGATGAGCAGTTCTTC,CASSLRDARRDEQFF
TRBV12-3/TRBV12-4,many,NA,TRBJ1-2,TGTGCCAGCAGTTGGCTCCTCACCCCCTATGGCTACACCTTC,CASSWLLTPYGYTF
TRBV19,NA,NA,TRBJ2-6,TGTGCCAGTAGTATATGGGAGAGCTCTGGGGCCAACGTCCTGACTTTC,CASSIWESSGANVLTF
TRBV29-1,once,NA,TRBJ2-3,TGCAGCTTTCCACCGAGCACAGATACGCAGTATTTT,CSFPPSTDTQYF
TRBV20-1,many,TRBD1,TRBJ1-2,TGCAGTGCTAGCCCAACAGGGGCCGATGGCTACACCTTC,CSASPTGADGYTF
TRBV11-1,NA,NA,TRBJ2-2,TGTGCCAGCAGCGGGAGGGGACAGGAGAACACCGGGGAGCTGTTTTTT,CASSGRGQENTGELFF
TRBV4-1,few,NA,TRBJ2-5,TGCGCCAGCAGCCAAGGGAACAGGGGAGGGACCCAGTACTTC,CASSQGNRGGTQYF
TRBV9,NA,NA,TRBJ2-2,TGTGCCAGCAGCGTTATGGGTACGAACACCGGGGAGCTGTTTTTT,CASSVMGTNTGELFF
TRBV21-1,many,NA,TRBJ2-3,TGTGCCAGCAGCAGGGGACTAGCGGGGTCCACAGATACGCAGTATTTT,CASSRGLAGSTDTQYF
TRBV7-3,few,NA,TRBJ1-2,TGTGCCAGCAGCTTATCGGGCGGCGACTATGGCTACACCTTC,CASSLSGGDYGYTF
TRBV20-1,many,NA,TRBJ2-1,TGCAGTGCTAGAGATCAGGCAGGGTGGGAGTATGAGCAGTTCTTC,CSARDQAGWEYEQFF
TRBV19,many,NA,TRBJ2-1,TGTGCCAGTAGTGCGGGAACCCTCTCCTACAATGAGCAGTTCTTC,CASSAGTLSYNEQFF
TRBV6-5,few,TRBD2,TRBJ2-1,TGTGCCAGCAGTTCCAAAGCGGGACGCACTGAGCAGTTCTTC,CASSSKAGRTEQFF
TRBV20-1,many,NA,TRBJ1-1,TGCAGTGCTAGTCCAGGGTATATGAACACTGAAGCTTTCTTT,CSASPGYMNTEAFF
TRBV11-2,many,NA,TRBJ1-6,TGTGCCAGCAGCAACGGCAATAATTCACCCCTCCACTTT,CASSNGNNSPLHF
TRBV7-8,NA,TRBD2,TRBJ2-3,TGTGCCAGCAGCTCAACAGCGGGGGGGGATACGCAGTATTTT,CASSSTAGGDTQYF
TRBV27,few,NA,TRBJ2-3,TGTGCCAGCAGTTCGGGGGACATTCTTGGTACGCAGTATTTT,CASSSGDILGTQYF
TRBV29-1,few,TRBD1,TRBJ1-5,TGCAGCGGTTCAGGGGGCGTCAATCAGCCCCAGCATTTT,CSGSGGVNQPQHF
TRBV7-2,few,TRBD1,TRBJ2-3,TGTGCCAGCAGCTCCTTGGGACAGTCAGATACGCAGTATTTT,CASSSLGQSDTQYF
TRBV20-1,few,TRBD1,TRBJ2-5,TGCAGTGCTATGGAACAGGGGGAGACCCAGTACTTC,CSAMEQGETQYF
TRBV7-3,NA,TRBD2,TRBJ2-7,TGTGCCAGCAGCTCCGTCCTCAGGCTAGCGGGGAACAACGAGCAGTACTTC,CASSSVLRLAGNNEQYF
TRBV29-1,many,NA,TRBJ1-4,TGCAGCGTTGTAATTTGGGAAAAACTGTTTTTT,CSVVIWEKLFF
TRBV14,many,NA,TRBJ2-3,TGTGCCAGCAGCCAAGCAACAAACTGGGGCACAGATACGCAGTATTTT,CASSQATNWGTDTQYF
TRBV12-3/TRBV12-4,NA,NA,TRBJ2-3,TGTGCCAGCAGGAAACTATCAGATACGCAGTATTTT,CASRKLSDTQYF
TRBV2,many,NA,TRBJ2-4,TGTGCCAGCATCCGAGCAGCTTCAGCCAAAAACATTCAGTACTTC,CASIRAASAKNIQYF
TRBV10-3,many,NA,TRBJ2-7,TGTGCCATCAGTGCCGCTAGCGAAACAGACCAATACGAGCAGTACTTC,CAISAASETDQYEQYF
TRBV29-1,many,TRBD1,TRBJ2-7,TGCAGCGTTGCAGACAGGGAGCCCTACGAGCAGTACTTC,CSVADREPYEQYF
TRBV6-1,few,TRBD2,TRBJ2-7,TGTGCCAGCAGGGTCTCGGCGGGAGTGTACGAGCAGTACTTC,CASRVSAGVYEQYF
TRBV18,few,NA,TRBJ2-3,TGTGCCAGCTCACCACCCGGAGGCAGGCCCACAGATACGCAGTATTTT,CASSPPGGRPTDTQYF
TRBV6-2/TRBV6-3,many,TRBD2,TRBJ2-1,TGTGCCAGCAGTTACCCCCCTAGCGGGAGGAGGTATGAGCAGTTCTTC,CASSYPPSGRRYEQFF
TRBV30,few,NA,TRBJ2-5,TGTGCCTGGAGTGTATGGGAGACCCAGTACTTC,CAWSVWETQYF
TRBV5-1,few,TRBD1,TRBJ2-3,TGCGCCAGCAGCAGGACAGGGGGCGATTCGGATACGCAGTATTTT,CASSRTGGDSDTQYF
TRBV6-2/TRBV6-3,NA,TRBD1,TRBJ2-7,TGTGCCAGCAGTTACTACAGGGGGCAAAGGTCCTACGAGCAGTACTTC,CASSYYRGQRSYEQYF
TRBV20-1,many,TRBD1,TRBJ1-5,TGCAGTGCACAAACAGGGGGCAATCAGCCCCAGCATTTT,CSAQTGGNQPQHF